Sequencing of this T cell receptor beta chain was carried out in a study of cytomegalovirus exposure and HLA in healthy donors. Study summary: According to later analysis, the same platform produced the approximately 120 validation and about 630 first-cohort repertoires. Study-wide results and caveats: Most observed TCR sequences were rare, whereas some public TCRs were detected in many donors. That first-cohort TCR clusters tended to co-occur in the roughly 130 validation repertoires was found in a later analysis. It was reported that the classifier diagnosed cytomegalovirus status with high specificity and sensitivity in both the original and validation cohorts.

Some clones are missing from TCRdb's copy, which holds only in-frame ones; the method was immunoSEQ multiplex PCR. This table has around 60,000 clones, over 85% appearing once. With regard to this clone: Its target is not known.

The receptor comes from a woman aged 18-29 years in good health and CMV-seropositive. Input material: PBMCs.

This chain's CDR3 is CASSLGTPSTDTQYF. In DNA form, the CDR3 reads TGCGCCAGCAGCTTGGGGACACCTAGCACAGATACGCAGTATTTT. This chain connects TRBV5-1 to TRBJ2-3; D might be TRBD1 (5 bases). V was cut by 0 bases and J by 0 bases, with 8 bases left in between. CDR1 is SGHRS and CDR2 is YFSETQ in the germline V gene. This CDR3 is built from 15 residues. Full variable domain (missing parts from reference TRBV5-1 and TRBJ2-3): KAGVTQTPRYLIKTRGQQVTLSCSPISGHRSVSWYQQTPGQGLQFLFEYFSETQRNKGNFPGRFSGRQFSNSRSEMNVSTLELGDSALYLCASSLGTPSTDTQYFGPGTRLTVL.